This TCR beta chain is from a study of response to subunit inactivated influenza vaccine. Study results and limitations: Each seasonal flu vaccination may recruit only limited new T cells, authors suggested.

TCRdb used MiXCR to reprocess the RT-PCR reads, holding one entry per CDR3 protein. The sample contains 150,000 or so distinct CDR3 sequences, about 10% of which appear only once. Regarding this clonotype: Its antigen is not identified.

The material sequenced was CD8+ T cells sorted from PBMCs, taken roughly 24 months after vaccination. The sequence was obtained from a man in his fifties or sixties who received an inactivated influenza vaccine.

The CDR3 region has the DNA TGTGCCAGCAGCCCGGGACGTGGGAACGAGCAGTACTTC. Encoded protein: CASSPGRGNEQYF. The V gene is TRBV11-2, the J gene TRBJ2-7; tentatively, D is TRBD1 or TRBD2 (5 bases each). Germline assignment: CDR1 SGHAT and CDR2 FQNNGV. V was pared by 5 bases and J by 5 bases, with 13 bases between. The CDR3 totals 13 residues.